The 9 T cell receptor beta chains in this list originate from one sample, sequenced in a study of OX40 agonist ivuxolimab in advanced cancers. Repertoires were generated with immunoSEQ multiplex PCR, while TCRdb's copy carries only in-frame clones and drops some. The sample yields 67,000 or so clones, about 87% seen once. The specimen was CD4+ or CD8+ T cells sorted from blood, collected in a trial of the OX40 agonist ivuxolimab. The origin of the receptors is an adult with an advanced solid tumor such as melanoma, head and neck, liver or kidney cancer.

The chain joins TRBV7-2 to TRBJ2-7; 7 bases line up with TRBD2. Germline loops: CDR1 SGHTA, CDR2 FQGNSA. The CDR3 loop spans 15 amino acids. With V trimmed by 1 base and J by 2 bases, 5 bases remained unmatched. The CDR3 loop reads CASSLVASGTYEQYF. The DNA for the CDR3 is TGTGCCAGCAGCTTAGTAGCTAGCGGAACCTACGAGCAGTACTTC.

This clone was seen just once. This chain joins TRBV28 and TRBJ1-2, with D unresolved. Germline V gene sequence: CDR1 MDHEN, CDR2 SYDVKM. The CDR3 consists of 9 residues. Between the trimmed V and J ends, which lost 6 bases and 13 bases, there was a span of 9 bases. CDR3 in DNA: TGTGCCAGCAGGCAGTCCGTCACCTTC. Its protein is CASRQSVTF.

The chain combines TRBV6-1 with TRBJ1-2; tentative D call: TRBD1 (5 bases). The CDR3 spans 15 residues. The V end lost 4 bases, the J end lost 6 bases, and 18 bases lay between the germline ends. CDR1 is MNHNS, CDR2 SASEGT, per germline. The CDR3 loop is CASSAAQGGLNGYTF. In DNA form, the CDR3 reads TGTGCCAGCAGTGCGGCCCAGGGTGGCCTGAATGGCTACACCTTC.

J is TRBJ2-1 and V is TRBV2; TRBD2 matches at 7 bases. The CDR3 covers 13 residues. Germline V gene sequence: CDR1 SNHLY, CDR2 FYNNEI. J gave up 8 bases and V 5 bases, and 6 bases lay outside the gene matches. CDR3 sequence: CASSKLARDEQFF. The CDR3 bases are TGTGCCAGCAGTAAACTAGCGAGGGATGAGCAGTTCTTC.

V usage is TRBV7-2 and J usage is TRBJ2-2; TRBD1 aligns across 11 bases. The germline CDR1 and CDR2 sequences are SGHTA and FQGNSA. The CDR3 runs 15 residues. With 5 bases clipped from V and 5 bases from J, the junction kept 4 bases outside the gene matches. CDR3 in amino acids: CASSPDRGRTGELFF. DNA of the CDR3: TGTGCCAGCAGCCCGGACAGGGGGCGGACCGGGGAGCTGTTTTTT.

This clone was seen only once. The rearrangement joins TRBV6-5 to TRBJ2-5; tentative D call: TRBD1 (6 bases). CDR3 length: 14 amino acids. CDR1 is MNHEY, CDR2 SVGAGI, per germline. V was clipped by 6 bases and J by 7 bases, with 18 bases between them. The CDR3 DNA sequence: TGTGCCAGCAGCCACCGGGACATCCTGGGGACCCAGTACTTC. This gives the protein CASSHRDILGTQYF.

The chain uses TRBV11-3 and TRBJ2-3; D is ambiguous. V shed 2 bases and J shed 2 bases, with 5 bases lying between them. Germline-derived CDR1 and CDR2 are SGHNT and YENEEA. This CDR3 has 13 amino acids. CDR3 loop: CASSLTYTDTQYF. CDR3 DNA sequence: TGTGCCAGCAGCTTAACTTACACAGATACGCAGTATTTT.

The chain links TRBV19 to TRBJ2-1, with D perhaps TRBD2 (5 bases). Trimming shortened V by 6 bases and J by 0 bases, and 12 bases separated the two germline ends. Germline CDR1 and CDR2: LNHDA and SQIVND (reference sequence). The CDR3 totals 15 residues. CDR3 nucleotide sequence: TGTGCCAGTAGCACTAGAGGGATCTCCTACAATGAGCAGTTCTTC. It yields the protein CASSTRGISYNEQFF.

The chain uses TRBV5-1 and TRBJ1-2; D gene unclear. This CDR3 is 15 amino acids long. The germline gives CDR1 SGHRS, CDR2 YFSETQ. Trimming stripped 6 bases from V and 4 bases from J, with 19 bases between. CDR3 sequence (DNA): TGCGCCAGCACCCAATTATTCTACGGAACCTATGGCTACACCTTC. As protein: CASTQLFYGTYGYTF.